This T cell receptor beta chain was retrieved from a study of radiotherapy plus CTLA-4 blockade in lung cancer. Turning to the study itself: Of the patients, roughly 17% showed objective responses and about 30% attained disease control.

Measured with immunoSEQ multiplex PCR; TCRdb has only the in-frame clones, and not every one. The sample holds 55,000 to 75,000 clones, roughly three quarters seen once. Note on this clone: The sample holds other DNA sequences that translate to the same CDR3.

With 6 bases removed from V and 7 bases from J, the gap between germline ends came to 15 bases. The germline CDR1 and CDR2 sequences are MNHEY and SMNVEV (reference sequence). The CDR3 consists of 13 residues. This TCR was recovered from a human donor with non-small cell lung cancer whose response to radiotherapy plus ipilimumab could not be evaluated. Some clones in this sample may be carry-over from other donors' samples. This specimen was peripheral blood, taken from a patient treated with radiotherapy plus ipilimumab. J is TRBJ1-2 and V is TRBV27; D perhaps matches TRBD1 (6 bases). The CDR3 is CASSQQGRGGYTF. In DNA form, the CDR3 reads TGTGCCAGCAGCCAGCAGGGGCGCGGTGGCTACACCTTC.